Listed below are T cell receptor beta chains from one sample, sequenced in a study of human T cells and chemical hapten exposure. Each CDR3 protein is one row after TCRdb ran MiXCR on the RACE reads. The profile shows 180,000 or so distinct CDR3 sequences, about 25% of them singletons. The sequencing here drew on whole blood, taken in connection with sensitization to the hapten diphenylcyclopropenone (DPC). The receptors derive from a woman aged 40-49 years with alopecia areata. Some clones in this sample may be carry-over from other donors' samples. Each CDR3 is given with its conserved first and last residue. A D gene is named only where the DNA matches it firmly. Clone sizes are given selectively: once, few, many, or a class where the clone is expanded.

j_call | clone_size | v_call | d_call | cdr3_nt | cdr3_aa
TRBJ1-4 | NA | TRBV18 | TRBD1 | TGTGCCAGCTCGTCGGACAGGGCTAATGAAAAACTGTTTTTT | CASSSDRANEKLFF
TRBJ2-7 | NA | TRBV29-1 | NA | TGCAGCGTTGCCATGACAGCGGCGGAGCAGTACTTC | CSVAMTAAEQYF
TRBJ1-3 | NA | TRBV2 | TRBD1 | TGTGCCAGCAGCGGGACAGGCGGAAACACCATATATTTT | CASSGTGGNTIYF
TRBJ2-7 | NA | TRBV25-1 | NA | TGTGCCAGCAGTGAATCCCACGGGGTTCCCTCCTACGAGCAGTACTTC | CASSESHGVPSYEQYF
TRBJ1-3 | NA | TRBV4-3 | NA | TGCGCCAGCAGCCAGGTCGCCTTTGACACCATATATTTT | CASSQVAFDTIYF
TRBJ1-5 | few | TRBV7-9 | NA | TGTGCCACGGACGAGGGCGACGGTCAGCCCCAGCATTTT | CATDEGDGQPQHF
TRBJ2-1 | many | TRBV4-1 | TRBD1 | TGCGCCAGCAGCCCTCAACAGGGGGGTTCCTACAATGAGCAGTTCTTC | CASSPQQGGSYNEQFF
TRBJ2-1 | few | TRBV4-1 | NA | TGCGCCAGCAGCCAGGCGGGCAGGGGAGGAGCGAATGAGCAGTTCTTC | CASSQAGRGGANEQFF
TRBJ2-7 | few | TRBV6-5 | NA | TGTGCCAGCAGTGCCGGGAGAAGGGCCTACGAGCAGTACTTC | CASSAGRRAYEQYF
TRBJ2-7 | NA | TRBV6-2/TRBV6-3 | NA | TGTGCCAGCAGACGGGGGCCCTACGAGCAGTACTTC | CASRRGPYEQYF
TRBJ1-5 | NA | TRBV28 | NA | TGTGCCAGCAGTCGTCTGGGGGGGAATCAGCCCCAGCATTTT | CASSRLGGNQPQHF
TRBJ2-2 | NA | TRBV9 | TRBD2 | TGTGCCAGCAGCGCACGAGCGGGAGGGTCAACCGGGGAGCTGTTTTTT | CASSARAGGSTGELFF
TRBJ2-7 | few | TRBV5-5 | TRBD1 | TGTGCCAGCAACCGACAGGGCCGAGACGAGCAGTACTTC | CASNRQGRDEQYF
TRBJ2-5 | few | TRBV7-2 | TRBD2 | TGTGCCAGCAGCCCCCTAGCGGGAGGGACACAAGAGACCCAGTACTTC | CASSPLAGGTQETQYF
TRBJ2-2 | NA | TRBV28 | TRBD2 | TGTGCCAGCAGTTCCGACAAGCGGGAGTCTACCGGGGAGCTGTTTTTT | CASSSDKRESTGELFF
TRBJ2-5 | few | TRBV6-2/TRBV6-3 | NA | TGTGCCAGCAGTGAGTCAGGGGTCAGCGGGACCCAGTACTTC | CASSESGVSGTQYF
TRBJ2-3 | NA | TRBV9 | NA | TGTTCCAGCAGCGTAGATGTCGATACGCAGTATTTT | CSSSVDVDTQYF
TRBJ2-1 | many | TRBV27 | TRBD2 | TGTGCCAGCAGTGCGACTAGCGGGCCTATACGCTCCTACAATGAGCAGTTCTTC | CASSATSGPIRSYNEQFF
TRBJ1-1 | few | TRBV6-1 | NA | TGTGCCAGCAGTGAGGGGGCAGGGTTGGCTTTCTTT | CASSEGAGLAFF
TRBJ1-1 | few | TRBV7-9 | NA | TGTGCCAGCAGCTTAGTTTCCGGCAGGAACACTGAAGCTTTCTTT | CASSLVSGRNTEAFF
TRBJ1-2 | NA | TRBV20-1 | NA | TGCAGTGCTAGAGATTCGACAGACAACTATGGCTACACCTTC | CSARDSTDNYGYTF
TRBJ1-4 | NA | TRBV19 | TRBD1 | TGTGCCATCGGGACAGGGAAGAGTGAAAAACTGTTTTTT | CAIGTGKSEKLFF
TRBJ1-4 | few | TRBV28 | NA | TGTGCCAGCAGTCTTCCGGGACACGGGGAAAAACTGTTTTTT | CASSLPGHGEKLFF
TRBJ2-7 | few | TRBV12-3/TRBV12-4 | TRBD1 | TGTGCCAGCAGTCGGACAGGGGGGTCCTACGAGCAGTACTTC | CASSRTGGSYEQYF
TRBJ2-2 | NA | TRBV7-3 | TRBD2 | TGTGCCAGCAAAGAGGCGGGAGGGCGCACCGGGGAGCTGTTTTTT | CASKEAGGRTGELFF
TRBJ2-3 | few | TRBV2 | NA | TGTGCCAGCAGTGCCACGCGACAGGGCACAGATACGCAGTATTTT | CASSATRQGTDTQYF
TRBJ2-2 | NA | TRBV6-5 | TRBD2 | TGTGCCAGCAGCCGGACTAGCGGGATTGTAGGCGCCGGGGAGCTGTTTTTT | CASSRTSGIVGAGELFF
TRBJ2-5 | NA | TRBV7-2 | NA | TGTGCCAGCAGCGCAACTAGTCAAGAGACCCAGTACTTC | CASSATSQETQYF
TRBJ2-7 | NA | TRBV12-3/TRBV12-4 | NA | TGTGCCAGCGGATTGGCAGGGACCTACGAGCAGTACTTC | CASGLAGTYEQYF
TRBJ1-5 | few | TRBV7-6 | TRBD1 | TGTGCCAGCAGCTTAGAGGGACAGGGAGGTCAGCCCCAGCATTTT | CASSLEGQGGQPQHF
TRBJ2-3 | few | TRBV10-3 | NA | TGTGCCATCAGTGGAGTAGCAGATACGCAGTATTTT | CAISGVADTQYF
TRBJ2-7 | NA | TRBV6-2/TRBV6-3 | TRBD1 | TGTGCCAGCAGGCCCAGGGACAGTCTCTACGAGCAGTACTTC | CASRPRDSLYEQYF
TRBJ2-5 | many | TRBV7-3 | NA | TGTGCCAGCAGTATCGGGATGAGGTACCAAGAGACCCAGTACTTC | CASSIGMRYQETQYF
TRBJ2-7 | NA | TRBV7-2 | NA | TGTGCCAGCAGCTTGGGGGACGGACCCTACGAGCAGTACTTC | CASSLGDGPYEQYF
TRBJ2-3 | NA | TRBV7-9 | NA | TGTGCCAGCAGTTGGGGGCAGAGCACAGATACGCAGTATTTT | CASSWGQSTDTQYF
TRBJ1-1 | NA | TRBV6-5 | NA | TGTGCCAGCAGTTACGGGAGGCACACTGAAGCTTTCTTT | CASSYGRHTEAFF
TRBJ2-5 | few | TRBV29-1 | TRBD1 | TGCAGCGTTTATAGGACAGGGGCACAAGGAGAGACCCAGTACTTC | CSVYRTGAQGETQYF
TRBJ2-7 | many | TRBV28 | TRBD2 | TGTGCCAGCAGCCGATTCCCAAGGAGCGGGAGGCTATACGAGCAGTACTTC | CASSRFPRSGRLYEQYF
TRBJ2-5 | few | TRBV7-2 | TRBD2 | TGTGCCAGCAGCTCACTCATGGGCGGGAGGGCGGCAGAGACCCAGTACTTC | CASSSLMGGRAAETQYF
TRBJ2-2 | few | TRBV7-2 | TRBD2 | TGTGCCAGCAGCCCTCGGGCACTAGCGGGAGGCCGTGGCACCGGGGAGCTGTTTTTT | CASSPRALAGGRGTGELFF
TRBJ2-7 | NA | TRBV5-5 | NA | TGTGCCAGCAGCTTGGCCGTACACTTTACCTACGAGCAGTACTTC | CASSLAVHFTYEQYF
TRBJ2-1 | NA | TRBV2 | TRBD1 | TGTGCCAGCGGTGGACCGACAGGGGGTTACAATGAGCAGTTCTTC | CASGGPTGGYNEQFF
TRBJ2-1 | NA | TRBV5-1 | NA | TGCGCCAGCAGCTTGGGGGGAATGTCGATTGTCAATGAGCAGTTCTTC | CASSLGGMSIVNEQFF
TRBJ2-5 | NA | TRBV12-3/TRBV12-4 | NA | TGTGCCAGCAGTTTAGAGGTCGGCTACCAGTACTTC | CASSLEVGYQYF
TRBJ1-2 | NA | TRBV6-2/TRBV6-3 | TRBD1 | TGTGCCAGCGGACAGGAGACGCCCACGGGCTACACCTTC | CASGQETPTGYTF
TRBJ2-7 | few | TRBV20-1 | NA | TGCAGTGCTAGTTCGTTTTCAGGACTACTCGTCTACGAGCAGTACTTC | CSASSFSGLLVYEQYF
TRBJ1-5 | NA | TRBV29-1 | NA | TGCAGCGTTGATCAGGGGCCCTCTCAGCCCCAGCATTTT | CSVDQGPSQPQHF
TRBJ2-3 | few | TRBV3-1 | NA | TGTGCCAGCAGCCATGCACTAGCCACAGATACGCAGTATTTT | CASSHALATDTQYF
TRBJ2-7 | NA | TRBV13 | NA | TGTGCCAGCAGTCCCATATCATCGGACGAGCAGTACTTC | CASSPISSDEQYF